This T cell receptor (beta chain) originates from a study of CD8+CD57+ T cells in acquired aplastic anemia. The V gene lost 3 bases and the J gene lost 5 bases, with 10 bases spanning the gap. Germline CDR1 reads MNHNS; CDR2 reads SASEGT. The CDR3 spans 13 residues. It was genomic DNA that served as the template for profiling TCR beta VDJ and CDR3. TCRdb reprocessed the reads via MiXCR and lists one record per CDR3 protein. Seen here are fewer than 200,000 distinct CDR3 sequences, about three fifths observed once, and the top ten hold about 50%. What was sequenced was sorted CD4+, CD8+, or CD8+CD57+ T cells (not recorded which) from PBMCs. The TCR was taken from a human donor in good health. The chain has TRBV6-1 and TRBJ2-5; D is unclear. CDR3 sequence: CASSESTFETQYF. CDR3 DNA: TGTGCCAGCAGTGAGTCCACTTTTGAGACCCAGTACTTC.